This T cell receptor (beta chain) was documented in a study of T cell responses to AZD1222 COVID-19 vaccine. Study-level points and caveats: Nearly half of spike-specific TCRs reportedly target unmutated variant regions.

This table comes from immunoSEQ multiplex PCR, and its TCRdb copy is limited to in-frame clones, with some not included. The sample yields fewer than 150,000 clones, approximately 94% seen once. About this clone itself: Its specificity is not known.

V lost 1 base, J lost 4 bases, and 10 bases lay in between. CDR1 and CDR2 (germline): SEHNR, FQNEAQ (reference sequence). This CDR3 has 14 amino acids. This clonotype was obtained from an adult in good health. Sequencing was performed on peripheral blood, taken on day 0 of AZD1222 vaccination. The chain combines TRBV7-9 with TRBJ2-5; no firm D call. The CDR3 region is CASSLGSSPETQYF. In DNA form, the CDR3 reads TGTGCCAGCAGCTTAGGGTCCAGCCCAGAGACCCAGTACTTC.